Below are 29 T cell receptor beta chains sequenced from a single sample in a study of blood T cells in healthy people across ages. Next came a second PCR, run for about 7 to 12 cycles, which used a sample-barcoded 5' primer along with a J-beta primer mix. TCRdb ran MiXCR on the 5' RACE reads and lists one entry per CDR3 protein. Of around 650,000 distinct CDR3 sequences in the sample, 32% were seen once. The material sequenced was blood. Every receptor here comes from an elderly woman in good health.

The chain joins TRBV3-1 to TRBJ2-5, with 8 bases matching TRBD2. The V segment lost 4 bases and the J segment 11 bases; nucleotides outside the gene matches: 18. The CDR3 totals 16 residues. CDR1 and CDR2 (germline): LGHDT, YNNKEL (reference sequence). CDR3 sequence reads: CASSPSGRGANNEQYF. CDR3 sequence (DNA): TGTGCCAGCAGCCCCTCCGGGCGGGGGGCCAACAATGAGCAGTACTTC.

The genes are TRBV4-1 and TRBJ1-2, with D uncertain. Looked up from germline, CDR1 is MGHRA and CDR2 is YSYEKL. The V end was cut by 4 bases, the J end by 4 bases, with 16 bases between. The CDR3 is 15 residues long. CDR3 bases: TGCGCCAGCAGCCCCCAGGAGGGTTCGGGCTATGGCTACACCTTC. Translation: CASSPQEGSGYGYTF.

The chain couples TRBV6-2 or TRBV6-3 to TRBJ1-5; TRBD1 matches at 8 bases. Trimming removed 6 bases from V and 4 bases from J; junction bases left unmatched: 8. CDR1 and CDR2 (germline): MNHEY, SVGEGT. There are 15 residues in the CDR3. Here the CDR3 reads CASSTIDRGNQPQHF. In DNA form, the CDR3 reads TGTGCCAGCAGCACGATTGACAGGGGTAATCAGCCCCAGCATTTT.

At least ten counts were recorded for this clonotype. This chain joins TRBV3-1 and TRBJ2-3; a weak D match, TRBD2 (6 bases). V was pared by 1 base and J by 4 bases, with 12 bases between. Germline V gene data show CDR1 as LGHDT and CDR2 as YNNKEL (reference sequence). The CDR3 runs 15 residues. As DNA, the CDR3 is TGTGCCAGCAGCCAAGGCTCCTCGGGAGCAGATACGCAGTATTTT. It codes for CASSQGSSGADTQYF.

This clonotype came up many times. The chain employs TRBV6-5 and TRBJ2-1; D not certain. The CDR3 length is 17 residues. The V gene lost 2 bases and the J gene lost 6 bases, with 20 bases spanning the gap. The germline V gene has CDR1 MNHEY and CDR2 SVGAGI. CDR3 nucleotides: TGTGCCAGCAGTTACGATGGCATAAGCCGGTACAGCAATGAGCAGTTCTTC. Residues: CASSYDGISRYSNEQFF.

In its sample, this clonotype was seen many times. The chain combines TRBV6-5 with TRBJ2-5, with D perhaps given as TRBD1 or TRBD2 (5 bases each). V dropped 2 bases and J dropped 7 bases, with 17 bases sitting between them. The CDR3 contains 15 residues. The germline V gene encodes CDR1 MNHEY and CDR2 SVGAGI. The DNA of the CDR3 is TGTGCCAGCAGTTACCAGTCAGCAGGGACGGGGACCCAGTACTTC. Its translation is CASSYQSAGTGTQYF.

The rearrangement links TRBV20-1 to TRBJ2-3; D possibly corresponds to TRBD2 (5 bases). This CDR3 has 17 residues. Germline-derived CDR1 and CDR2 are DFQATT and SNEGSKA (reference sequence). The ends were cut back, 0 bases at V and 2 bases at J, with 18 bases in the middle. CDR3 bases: TGCAGTGCTAGAGACCCTCTGGGAGCGGCCCTCACAGATACGCAGTATTTT. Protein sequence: CSARDPLGAALTDTQYF.

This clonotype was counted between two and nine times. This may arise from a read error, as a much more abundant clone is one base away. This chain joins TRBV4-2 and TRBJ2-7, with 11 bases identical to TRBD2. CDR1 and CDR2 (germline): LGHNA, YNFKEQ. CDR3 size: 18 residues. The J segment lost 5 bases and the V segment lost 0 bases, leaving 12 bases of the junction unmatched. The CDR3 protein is CASSQERGLAGQSHEQYF. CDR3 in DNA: TGTGCCAGCAGCCAAGAAAGAGGACTAGCGGGTCAAAGCCACGAGCAGTACTTC.

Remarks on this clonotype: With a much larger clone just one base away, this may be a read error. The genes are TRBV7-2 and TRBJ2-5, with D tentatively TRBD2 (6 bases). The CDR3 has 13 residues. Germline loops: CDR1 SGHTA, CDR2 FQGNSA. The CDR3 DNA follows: TGTGCCGGCAGCCCTTGGAGGGAAGGAGACCAGTACTTC. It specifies CAGSPWREGDQYF.

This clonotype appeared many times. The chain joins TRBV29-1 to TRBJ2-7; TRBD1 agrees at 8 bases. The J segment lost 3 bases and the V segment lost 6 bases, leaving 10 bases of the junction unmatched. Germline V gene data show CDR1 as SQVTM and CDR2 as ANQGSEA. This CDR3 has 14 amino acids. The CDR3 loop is CSVGQGSGNYEQYF. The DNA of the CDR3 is TGCAGCGTAGGACAGGGTTCGGGGAACTACGAGCAGTACTTC.

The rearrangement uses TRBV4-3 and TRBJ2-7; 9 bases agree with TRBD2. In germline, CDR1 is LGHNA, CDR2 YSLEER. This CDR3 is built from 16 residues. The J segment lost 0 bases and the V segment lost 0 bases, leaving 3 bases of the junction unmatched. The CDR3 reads CASSQDSGGSSYEQYF. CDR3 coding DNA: TGCGCCAGCAGCCAAGATAGCGGGGGAAGCTCCTACGAGCAGTACTTC.

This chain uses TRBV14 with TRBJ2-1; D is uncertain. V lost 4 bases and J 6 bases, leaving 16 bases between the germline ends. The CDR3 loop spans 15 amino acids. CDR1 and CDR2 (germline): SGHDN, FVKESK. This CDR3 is CASSLSLRPSNEQFF. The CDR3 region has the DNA TGTGCCAGCAGCCTGAGCCTCAGACCGAGCAATGAGCAGTTCTTC.

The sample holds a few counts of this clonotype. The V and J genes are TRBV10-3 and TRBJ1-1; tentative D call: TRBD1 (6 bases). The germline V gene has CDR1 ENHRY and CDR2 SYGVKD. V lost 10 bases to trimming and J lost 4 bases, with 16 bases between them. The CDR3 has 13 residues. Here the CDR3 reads CATLYQGSTEAFF. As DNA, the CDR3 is TGTGCCACTTTATACCAGGGGAGCACTGAAGCTTTCTTT.

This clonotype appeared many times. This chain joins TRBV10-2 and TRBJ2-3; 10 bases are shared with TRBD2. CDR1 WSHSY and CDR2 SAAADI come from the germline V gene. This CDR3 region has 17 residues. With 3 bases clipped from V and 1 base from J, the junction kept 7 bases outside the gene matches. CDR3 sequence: CASSESWTSGRTDTQYF. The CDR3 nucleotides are TGCGCCAGCAGTGAATCATGGACTAGCGGACGCACAGATACGCAGTATTTT.

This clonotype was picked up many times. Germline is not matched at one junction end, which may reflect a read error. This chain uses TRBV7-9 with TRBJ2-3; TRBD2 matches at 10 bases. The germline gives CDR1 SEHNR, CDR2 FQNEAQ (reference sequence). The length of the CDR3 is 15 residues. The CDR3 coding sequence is TGTGCCAGCAGCCTAGCGGGAGCCGGTTCGGATACGCAGTATTTT. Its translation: CASSLAGAGSDTQYF.

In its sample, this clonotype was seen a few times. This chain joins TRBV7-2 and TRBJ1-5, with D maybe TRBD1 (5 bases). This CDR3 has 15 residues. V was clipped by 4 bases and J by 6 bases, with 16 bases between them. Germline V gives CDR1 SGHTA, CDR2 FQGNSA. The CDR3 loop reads CASSSRHGDGQPQHF. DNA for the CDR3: TGTGCCAGCAGCTCAAGACACGGGGACGGTCAGCCCCAGCATTTT.

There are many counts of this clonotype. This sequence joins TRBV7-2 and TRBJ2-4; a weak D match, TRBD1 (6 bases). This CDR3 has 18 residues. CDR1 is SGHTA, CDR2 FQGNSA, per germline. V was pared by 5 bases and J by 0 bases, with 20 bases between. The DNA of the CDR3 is TGTGCCAGCAGCCCTACTCGTCTGGGACACCTAGCCAAAAACATTCAGTACTTC. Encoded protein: CASSPTRLGHLAKNIQYF.

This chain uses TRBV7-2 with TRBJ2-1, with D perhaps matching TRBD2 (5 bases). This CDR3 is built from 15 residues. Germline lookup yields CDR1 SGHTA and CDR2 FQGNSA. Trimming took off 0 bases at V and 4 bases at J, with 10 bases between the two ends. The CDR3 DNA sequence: TGTGCCAGCAGCTTAGCTGGACTGGATTACAATGAGCAGTTCTTC. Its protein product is CASSLAGLDYNEQFF.

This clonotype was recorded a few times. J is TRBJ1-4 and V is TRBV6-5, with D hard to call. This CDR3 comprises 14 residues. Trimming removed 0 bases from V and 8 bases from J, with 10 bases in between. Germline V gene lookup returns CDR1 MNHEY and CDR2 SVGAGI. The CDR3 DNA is TGTGCCAGCAGTTACTCCCCCCGAGGAGAAAAACTGTTTTTT. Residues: CASSYSPRGEKLFF.

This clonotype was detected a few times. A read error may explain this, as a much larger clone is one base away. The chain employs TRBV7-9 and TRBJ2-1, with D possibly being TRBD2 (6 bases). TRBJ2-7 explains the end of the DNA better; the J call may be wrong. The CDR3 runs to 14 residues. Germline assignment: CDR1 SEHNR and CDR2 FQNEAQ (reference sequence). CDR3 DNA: TGTGCCAGCAGCTTAGGGAGGGGCCACAATGAGCAGTACTTC. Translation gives CASSLGRGHNEQYF.

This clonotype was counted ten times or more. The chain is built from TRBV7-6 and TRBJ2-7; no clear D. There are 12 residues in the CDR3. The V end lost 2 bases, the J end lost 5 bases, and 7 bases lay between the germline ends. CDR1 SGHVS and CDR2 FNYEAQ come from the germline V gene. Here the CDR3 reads CASSLIGDEQYF. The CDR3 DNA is TGTGCCAGCAGCTTAATAGGAGACGAGCAGTACTTC.

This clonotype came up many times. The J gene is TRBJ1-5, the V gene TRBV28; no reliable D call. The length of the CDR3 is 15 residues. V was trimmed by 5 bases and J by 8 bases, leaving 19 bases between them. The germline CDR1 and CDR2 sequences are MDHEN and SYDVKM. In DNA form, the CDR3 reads TGTGCCAGCAGTCCGGCTCCGGGGTTCGAGGAGCCCCAGCATTTT. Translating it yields CASSPAPGFEEPQHF.

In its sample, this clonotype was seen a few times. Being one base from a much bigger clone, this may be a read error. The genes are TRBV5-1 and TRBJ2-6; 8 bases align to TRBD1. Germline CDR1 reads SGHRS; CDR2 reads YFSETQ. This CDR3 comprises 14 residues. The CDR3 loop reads CASSYGTGLNVRTF. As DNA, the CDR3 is TGCGCCAGCAGCTATGGGACAGGTTTAAACGTCCGGACTTTC.

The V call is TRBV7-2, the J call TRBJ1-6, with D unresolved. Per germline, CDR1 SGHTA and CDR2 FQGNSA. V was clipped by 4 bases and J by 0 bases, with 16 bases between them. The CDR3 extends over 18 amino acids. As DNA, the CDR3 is TGTGCCAGCAGCTCGAGAAAAATTTACAGCTCCTATAATTCACCCCTCCACTTT. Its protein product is CASSSRKIYSSYNSPLHF.

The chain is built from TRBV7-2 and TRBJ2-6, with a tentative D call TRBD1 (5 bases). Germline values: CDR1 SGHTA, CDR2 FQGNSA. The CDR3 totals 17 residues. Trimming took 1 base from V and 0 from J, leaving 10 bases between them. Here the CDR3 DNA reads TGTGCCAGCAGCTTAGTTCAGGGCCTCTCTGGGGCCAACGTCCTGACTTTC. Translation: CASSLVQGLSGANVLTF.

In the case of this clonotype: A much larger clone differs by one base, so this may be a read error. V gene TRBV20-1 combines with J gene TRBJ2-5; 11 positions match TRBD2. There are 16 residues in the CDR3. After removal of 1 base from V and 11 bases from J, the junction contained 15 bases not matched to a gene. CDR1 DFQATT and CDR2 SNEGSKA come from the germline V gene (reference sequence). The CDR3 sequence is CSARVPVGLAGREQYF. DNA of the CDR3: TGCAGTGCTAGAGTCCCCGTCGGACTAGCGGGTCGTGAGCAGTACTTC.

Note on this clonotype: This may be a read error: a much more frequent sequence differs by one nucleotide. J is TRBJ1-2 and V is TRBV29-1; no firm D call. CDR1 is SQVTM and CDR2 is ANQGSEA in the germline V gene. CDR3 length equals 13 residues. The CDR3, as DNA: TGCGGCGTCGGTCCCAATGGACCGGACGGCTACACCTTC. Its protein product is CGVGPNGPDGYTF.

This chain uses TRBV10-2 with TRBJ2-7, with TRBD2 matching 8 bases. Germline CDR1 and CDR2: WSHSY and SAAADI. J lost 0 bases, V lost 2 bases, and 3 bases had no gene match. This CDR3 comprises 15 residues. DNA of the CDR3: TGCGCCAGCAGTGAGGTAGCGGGACCCTCCTACGAGCAGTACTTC. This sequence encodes CASSEVAGPSYEQYF.

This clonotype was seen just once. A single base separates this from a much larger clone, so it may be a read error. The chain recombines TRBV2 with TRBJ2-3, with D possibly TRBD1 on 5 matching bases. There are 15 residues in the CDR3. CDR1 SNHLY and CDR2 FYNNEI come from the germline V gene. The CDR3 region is CASSGRMGITGTQYF. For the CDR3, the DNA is TGTGCCAGCAGTGGACGCATGGGGATCACAGGTACGCAGTATTTT.